This T cell receptor (beta chain) was sequenced in a study of CD8+CD57+ T cells in acquired aplastic anemia. Background on the study: The sorted CD4+ and CD8+ cells yielded an average around 3.4 ug of DNA.

The germline CDR1 and CDR2 sequences are SGHRS and YFSETQ. The CDR3 is made up of 18 amino acids. V lost 0 bases and J 3 bases, leaving 19 bases between the germline ends. Genomic DNA templated the TCR beta VDJ and CDR3 profiling. One entry per CDR3 protein results from TCRdb running MiXCR on the reads. This table has about 220,000 distinct CDR3 sequences, 34% appearing once. Whole-study findings and limits: Patients and healthy controls showed no significant CD8+ Simpson's diversity difference. Patients had around 30 CD8+ CDR3 sequences in common with controls (the shared set).

This clonotype was observed a handful of times. The antigen is not known. Sequencing used sorted CD4+, CD8+, or CD8+CD57+ T cells (not recorded which) from PBMCs. This clonotype was sampled from a human donor in good health, serving as a control. The rearrangement uses TRBV5-1 and TRBJ1-3; D is undetermined. The CDR3: CASSLGPLGPSGGNTIYF. DNA of the CDR3: TGCGCCAGCAGCTTGGGGCCTTTAGGACCCTCGGGTGGAAACACCATATATTTT.